The sample holds many counts of the clone carrying this TCR beta chain. The source of the sample is a study of CD8+CD57+ T cells in acquired aplastic anemia. Study details: Healthy donor CD4+ cell samples had a mean of around 9.9 million reads.

According to the study, genomic DNA was the template for TCR beta VDJ and CDR3 profiling. TCRdb analysed the reads with MiXCR anew, one entry per CDR3 protein. The sample consists of about 110,000 distinct CDR3 sequences, roughly 50% of them appearing once. This CDR3 spans 15 amino acids. V dropped 4 bases and J dropped 4; count of bases not matched to a gene: 6. This TCR was sampled from a human donor in good health, serving as a control. The rearrangement links TRBV12-3 or TRBV12-4 to TRBJ2-5; 10 bases fit TRBD2. The sequenced sample consisted of sorted CD4+, CD8+, or CD8+CD57+ T cells (not recorded which) from PBMCs. The CDR3 sequence: CASSSERGGGETQYF. CDR3 sequence (DNA): TGTGCCAGCAGTTCCGAGCGGGGGGGGGGAGAGACCCAGTACTTC.